This T cell receptor (beta chain) came from a study of regulatory T cells in long-lasting Graves disease. Overall study findings and caveats: Preferential use of TRBV28, TRBJ1-2 and TRBJ2-5 was seen in persistent disease. More public clonotypes were shared by persistent patients (fewer than 3,000) than by new patients (approximately 1,000).

Researchers made TCR beta libraries by using iRepertoire HTBI primers and running Arm-PCR on CDR3 regions. Original data processing: Segment identification across samples yielded around 60 TRBV and 14 to 15 TRBJ segments. From the multiplex PCR reads, TCRdb called clonotypes with MiXCR, one entry per CDR3 protein. In this record, the V and J calls reflect TCRdb's handling and not the investigators' own analysis. The sample includes almost 350,000 distinct CDR3 sequences, less than 20% of them seen just once. At least ten counts were recorded for this clonotype. Its antigen is undetermined. Sample time point: persistent/refractory GD, antithyroid drugs over 5 years with positive TRAb. PBMC-extracted RNA yielded the TCR library. V was cut by 5 bases and J by 0 bases, with 8 bases left in between. Germline V CDR1 and CDR2: GTSNPN, SVGIG (reference sequence). This CDR3 is built from 12 residues.

V usage is TRBV30 and J usage is TRBJ2-7; D is unresolved. The clonotype was recovered from a female donor with Graves disease. This specimen consisted of peripheral blood mononuclear cells (PBMCs), obtained when the disease was refractory, from a patient treated with antithyroid drugs. The CDR3 coding sequence is TGTGCCTGGGAGGCCACCTCCTACGAGCAGTACTTC. It specifies CAWEATSYEQYF. Variable domain in full (rest from reference TRBV30 and TRBJ2-7): SQTIHQWPATLVQPVGSPLSLECTVEGTSNPNLYWYRQAAGRGLQLLFYSVGIGQISSEVPQNLSASRPQDRQFILSSKKLLLSDSGFYLCAWEATSYEQYFGPGTRLTVT.